Following are 30 T cell receptor beta chains from one sample sequenced in a study of OX40 agonist ivuxolimab in advanced cancers. Data came from immunoSEQ multiplex PCR; TCRdb stores just in-frame clones and leaves some out. The sample has about 71,000 clones, around 94% seen once. The input for sequencing was CD4+ or CD8+ T cells sorted from blood, taken in a trial of the OX40 agonist ivuxolimab. The receptors stem from an adult with an advanced solid tumor such as melanoma, head and neck, liver or kidney cancer.

The chain has TRBV28 and TRBJ2-7; D gene ambiguous. Germline V gene data show CDR1 as MDHEN and CDR2 as SYDVKM. The V and J ends lost 6 bases and 10 bases respectively, with 13 bases between them. This CDR3 is built from 11 residues. Written as DNA, the CDR3 is TGTGCCAGCAGCCCCGCGTTTTTCCAGTACTTC. This translates into CASSPAFFQYF.

This chain connects TRBV6-5 to TRBJ2-5, with 8 bases lining up with TRBD1. The CDR3 contains 15 residues. CDR1 MNHEY and CDR2 SVGAGI come from the germline V gene. The V segment lost 2 bases and the J segment 5 bases; nucleotides outside the gene matches: 7. The CDR3 protein is CASSYVTGGSETQYF. CDR3 bases: TGTGCCAGCAGTTACGTCACAGGGGGATCCGAGACCCAGTACTTC.

The rearrangement joins TRBV6-5 to TRBJ2-4; 10 positions agree with TRBD2. This CDR3 has 16 amino acids. Germline V lookup: CDR1 MNHEY, CDR2 SVGAGI. V gave up 4 bases and J gave up 9 bases; unmatched junction bases: 12. The CDR3 DNA reads as TGTGCCAGCAGTTCGCGTGAGCGGGAGGGCCCTGGCATTCAGTACTTC. This sequence encodes CASSSREREGPGIQYF.

The chain joins TRBV2 to TRBJ2-2; D is unresolved. V was trimmed by 3 bases and J by 0 bases, leaving 5 bases between them. This CDR3 region has 14 residues. The germline V gene has CDR1 SNHLY and CDR2 FYNNEI. The CDR3 bases are TGTGCCAGCAGTGACTTTTCGAACACCGGGGAGCTGTTTTTT. It translates to CASSDFSNTGELFF.

V is TRBV7-9 and J is TRBJ2-5; D call uncertain. Per the germline V gene, CDR1 is SEHNR and CDR2 is FQNEAQ (reference sequence). The CDR3 loop spans 14 amino acids. Deletions cut 5 bases from V and 1 base from J, with 11 bases between. The CDR3 sequence: CASSPKDFQETQYF. The CDR3 region has the DNA TGTGCCAGCAGCCCAAAGGATTTCCAAGAGACCCAGTACTTC. Full variable domain (remainder filled in from reference TRBV7-9 and TRBJ2-5): DTGVSQNPRHKITKRGQNVTFRCDPISEHNRLYWYRQTLGQGPEFLTYFQNEAQLEKSRLLSDRFSAERPKGSFSTLEIQRTEQGDSAMYLCASSPKDFQETQYFGPGTRLLVL.

This chain joins TRBV9 and TRBJ2-7, with 8 nucleotides matching TRBD1. Germline values: CDR1 SGDLS, CDR2 YYNGEE. The length of the CDR3 is 14 residues. J gave up 3 bases and V 4 bases, and 6 bases lay outside the gene matches. The CDR3 sequence: CASSPWDRRYEQYF. The CDR3 DNA follows: TGTGCCAGCAGCCCCTGGGACAGGCGCTACGAGCAGTACTTC.

CDR3 in amino acids: CAILGLAPGELFF. CDR3 bases: TGTGCTATCCTCGGACTAGCCCCCGGGGAGCTGTTTTTT. The chain uses TRBV28 and TRBJ2-2; 8 bases are a match to TRBD2. The CDR3 is 13 residues long. Germline CDR1 MDHEN, CDR2 SYDVKM.

The J gene is TRBJ2-2, the V gene TRBV5-4, with no clear D. This CDR3 region has 16 residues. Germline-derived CDR1 and CDR2 are SGHNT and YYREEE (reference sequence). V shed 4 bases and J shed 4 bases, with 17 bases lying between them. The CDR3 spells CASSTSLRIGTGELFF. As DNA, the CDR3 is TGTGCCAGCAGCACTTCCCTCAGGATCGGCACCGGGGAGCTGTTTTTT. The full variable domain, its missing parts supplied by reference TRBV5-4 and TRBJ2-2, is ETGVTQSPTHLIKTRGQQVTLRCSSQSGHNTVSWYQQALGQGPQFIFQYYREEENGRGNFPPRFSGLQFPNYSSELNVNALELDDSALYLCASSTSLRIGTGELFFGEGSRLTVL.

The chain joins TRBV6-6 to TRBJ2-5; tentatively, D is TRBD2 (5 bases). V dropped 5 bases and J dropped 3 bases, with 13 bases sitting between them. Germline CDR1 MNHNY, CDR2 SVGAGI (reference sequence). The CDR3 is made up of 14 amino acids. CDR3 bases: TGTGCCAGCAGTCCCGGTTCCGGGGAAGAGACCCAGTACTTC. Amino acid sequence: CASSPGSGEETQYF.

The chain recombines TRBV7-9 with TRBJ2-5; 7 bases fit TRBD1. This CDR3 is 15 amino acids long. V shed 3 bases and J 4 bases; nucleotides not matched to a gene: 8. Germline V gene data show CDR1 as SEHNR and CDR2 as FQNEAQ (reference sequence). CDR3 bases: TGTGCCAGCAGCTTTGTGAAGGGGGCTGGAGAGACCCAGTACTTC. Its protein is CASSFVKGAGETQYF.

This clone was seen a handful of times. The rearrangement joins TRBV19 to TRBJ1-1; D gene uncertain. The CDR3 spans 13 residues. Germline loops: CDR1 LNHDA, CDR2 SQIVND (reference sequence). The V end lost 7 bases, the J end lost 10 bases, and 19 bases lay between the germline ends. DNA for the CDR3: TGTGCCAGTACCCCCCGGGGAGGTAAGGGAGCTTTCTTT. Amino acids: CASTPRGGKGAFF.

The gene calls are TRBV28 and TRBJ1-2; 7 bases align to TRBD1. Losses at the gene ends were 2 bases for V and 4 bases for J; bases not matched to a gene: 4. Per the germline V gene, CDR1 is MDHEN and CDR2 is SYDVKM. This CDR3 spans 14 amino acids. The DNA for the CDR3 is TGTGCCAGCAGTTTAAACAGGGGCTTCTATGGCTACACCTTC. Residues: CASSLNRGFYGYTF.

The J gene is TRBJ1-2, the V gene TRBV6-1; D remains unclear. Trimming removed 8 bases from V and 5 bases from J, with 6 bases in between. CDR1 and CDR2 (germline): MNHNS, SASEGT. The CDR3 contains 10 residues. CDR3 bases: TGTGCCAGCGAGTGGTATGGCTACACCTTC. This codes for CASEWYGYTF.

The chain couples TRBV6-5 to TRBJ2-5, with TRBD2 matching 10 bases. This CDR3 comprises 14 residues. Germline assignment: CDR1 MNHEY and CDR2 SVGAGI. V gave up 4 bases and J gave up 5 bases; unmatched junction bases: 4. This CDR3 reads CASSSETSGETQYF. The CDR3 nucleotides read TGTGCCAGCAGTTCAGAGACTAGCGGGGAGACCCAGTACTTC.

This chain connects TRBV5-6 to TRBJ2-3; D not resolved. The CDR3 contains 14 residues. The V end was cut by 0 bases, the J end by 7 bases, with 12 bases between. Germline CDR1 SGHDT, CDR2 YYEEEE. CDR3 region: CASSLADATYTQYF. The CDR3 nucleotides read TGTGCCAGCAGCTTGGCTGACGCTACGTATACGCAGTATTTT.

J is TRBJ2-1 and V is TRBV6-5, with 7 bases that match TRBD1. Germline assignment: CDR1 MNHEY and CDR2 SVGAGI. This CDR3 contains 11 residues. V was pared by 5 bases and J by 10 bases, with 2 bases of the junction left unmatched. CDR3 protein: CASSTGEEQFF. For the CDR3, the DNA is TGTGCCAGCAGTACAGGGGAGGAGCAGTTCTTC.

CDR3 region: CASSIETSGSYEQYF. In DNA, the CDR3 is TGTGCCAGTAGTATAGAGACTAGCGGGTCCTACGAGCAGTACTTC. This chain links TRBV19 with TRBJ2-7, with TRBD2 identical over 10 bases. The germline CDR1 and CDR2 sequences are LNHDA and SQIVND (reference sequence). The CDR3 length is 15 residues. After removal of 0 bases from V and 1 base from J, the junction contained 0 bases not matched to a gene.

This clone was counted only a few times. The chain uses TRBV28 and TRBJ1-5; TRBD1 matches 8 bases. Germline loops: CDR1 MDHEN, CDR2 SYDVKM. CDR3 length: 14 residues. The ends lost 4 bases at V and 5 bases at J; junction bases unmatched: 4. The CDR3 DNA reads TGTGCCAGCAGTTGGGGACAGGCTCATCAGCCCCAGCATTTT. It is translated as CASSWGQAHQPQHF.

The gene calls are TRBV29-1 and TRBJ1-1; D gene uncertain. From germline, CDR1 is SQVTM and CDR2 ANQGSEA. The length of the CDR3 is 10 residues. Trimming took 3 bases from V and 6 from J, leaving 5 bases between them. CDR3 sequence reads: CSVDHAEAFF. Written as DNA, the CDR3 is TGCAGCGTTGACCACGCTGAAGCTTTCTTT. Drawing the rest from reference TRBV29-1 and TRBJ1-1, the complete variable domain is SAVISQKPSRDICQRGTSLTIQCQVDSQVTMMFWYRQQPGQSLTLIATANQGSEATYESGFVIDKFPISRPNLTFSTLTVSNMSPEDSSIYLCSVDHAEAFFGQGTRLTVV.

The chain links TRBV12-5 to TRBJ2-1; tentative D call: TRBD1 (6 bases). There are 18 residues in the CDR3. Looked up from germline, CDR1 is LGHNT and CDR2 is FRNRAP. V was trimmed by 3 bases and J by 5 bases, leaving 23 bases between them. CDR3 loop: CASGLTFSGQPVHNEQFF. The CDR3 DNA follows: TGTGCTAGTGGTTTAACCTTCTCAGGACAGCCAGTACACAATGAGCAGTTCTTC. The full variable domain, rest sourced from reference TRBV12-5 and TRBJ2-1, is DARVTQTPRHKVTEMGQEVTMRCQPILGHNTVFWYRQTMMQGLELLAYFRNRAPLDDSGMPKDRFSAEMPDATLATLKIQPSEPRDSAVYFCASGLTFSGQPVHNEQFFGPGTRLTVL.

This rearrangement joins TRBV9 to TRBJ1-4; no clear D gene. The ends were cut back, 4 bases at V and 7 bases at J, with 17 bases in the middle. This CDR3 region has 15 residues. CDR1 is SGDLS, CDR2 YYNGEE, per germline. The CDR3 spells CASSPNAGEGEKLFF. The CDR3 nucleotides are TGTGCCAGCAGCCCCAATGCGGGAGAGGGTGAAAAACTGTTTTTT.

The chain couples TRBV9 to TRBJ2-2, with 8 bases matching TRBD2. Germline CDR1 SGDLS, CDR2 YYNGEE. The CDR3 is made up of 16 amino acids. With 3 bases clipped from V and 4 bases from J, the junction kept 8 bases outside the gene matches. The CDR3 reads CASSASGGAGTGELFF. CDR3 in DNA: TGTGCCAGCAGCGCCTCCGGGGGGGCAGGCACCGGGGAGCTGTTTTTT.

The genes are TRBV2 and TRBJ1-1; perhaps TRBD1 as D (5 bases). This CDR3 has 12 residues. Trimming removed 8 bases at V and 3 bases at J, with 10 bases between. Germline values: CDR1 SNHLY, CDR2 FYNNEI. The DNA for the CDR3 is TGTGCCAGCCTCACAGGAGACACTGAAGCTTTCTTT. Its protein product is CASLTGDTEAFF.

The rearrangement links TRBV6-6 to TRBJ1-1; 7 bases line up with TRBD1. Trimming took 7 bases from V and 1 from J; bases not matched to a gene: 12. The CDR3 length is 16 residues. Germline CDR1 MNHNY, CDR2 SVGAGI (reference sequence). The CDR3 is CASKPAEGAWNTEAFF. The CDR3 DNA follows: TGTGCCAGCAAGCCTGCGGAGGGGGCATGGAACACTGAAGCTTTCTTT.

This clone was observed a single time. The chain links TRBV9 to TRBJ1-2; 8 nucleotides align to TRBD1. Germline loops: CDR1 SGDLS, CDR2 YYNGEE. V shed 3 bases, J shed 3 bases, and the junction held 7 bases outside the gene matches. This CDR3 is built from 15 residues. The CDR3 here is CASSARTGIDYGYTF. The CDR3 coding sequence is TGTGCCAGCAGCGCCCGGACAGGGATCGACTATGGCTACACCTTC.

This rearrangement joins TRBV9 to TRBJ2-7; TRBD2 agrees at 8 bases. This CDR3 is 14 amino acids long. Germline V gene sequence: CDR1 SGDLS, CDR2 YYNGEE. V lost 4 bases and J lost 0; bases outside the gene matches: 3. This CDR3 reads CASSPSGSSYEQYF. CDR3 nucleotide sequence: TGTGCCAGCAGCCCAAGCGGGAGCTCCTACGAGCAGTACTTC.

The chain employs TRBV19 and TRBJ2-7, with 12 bases aligning to TRBD2. V dropped 3 bases and J dropped 2; count of bases not matched to a gene: 2. Germline V CDR1 and CDR2: LNHDA, SQIVND (reference sequence). The CDR3 runs to 15 residues. The CDR3 region is CASSILAGGTYEQYF. CDR3 DNA sequence: TGTGCCAGTAGTATTCTAGCGGGGGGGACCTACGAGCAGTACTTC.

This chain joins TRBV11-3 and TRBJ2-7; TRBD2 matches 8 bases. The V segment lost 5 bases and the J segment 9 bases; nucleotides outside the gene matches: 12. The CDR3 is made up of 14 amino acids. CDR1 is SGHNT and CDR2 is YENEEA in the germline V gene. The CDR3 DNA reads as TGTGCCAGCAGCCCGCGGGGTAGCGGGGCTGCGCAGTACTTC. Translation gives CASSPRGSGAAQYF. Variable domain in full (rest from reference TRBV11-3 and TRBJ2-7): EAGVVQSPRYKIIEKKQPVAFWCNPISGHNTLYWYLQNLGQGPELLIRYENEEAVDDSQLPKDRFSAERLKGVDSTLKIQPAELGDSAVYLCASSPRGSGAAQYFGPGTRLTVT.

J is TRBJ2-1 and V is TRBV11-2; D call uncertain. Germline V gene sequence: CDR1 SGHAT, CDR2 FQNNGV. V shed 6 bases and J shed 9 bases, with 9 bases lying between them. The CDR3 covers 11 residues. The CDR3 is CASRFKGEQFF. The DNA for the CDR3 is TGTGCCAGCAGGTTTAAGGGTGAGCAGTTCTTC.

The chain joins TRBV28 to TRBJ2-5, with TRBD2 matching 9 bases. CDR3 length: 19 residues. J lost 0 bases, V lost 3 bases, and 14 bases had no gene match. Looked up from germline, CDR1 is MDHEN and CDR2 is SYDVKM. The DNA of the CDR3 is TGTGCCAGCAGTTTTGATCCCCTGGCTAGCGGGGCCCACCAAGAGACCCAGTACTTC. Amino acids: CASSFDPLASGAHQETQYF.